Below, 10 T cell receptor beta chains from the same sample are listed, as sequenced in a study of breast tumors, draining lymph nodes, adjacent tissues. Breast cancer patients provided tissue from their axillary draining lymph nodes. Using its own MiXCR run on the multiplex PCR reads, TCRdb lists one record per CDR3 protein. There are a few hundred thousand distinct CDR3 sequences in the sample; less than 35% occur only once, and 3% to 4% lies in the top ten. Sample: axillary lymph node tissue. These receptor sequences come from a female donor with breast cancer. Some clones in this sample may be carry-over from other donors' samples.

This clonotype occurred many times. The V call is TRBV6-1, the J call TRBJ2-1; 8 nucleotides align to TRBD2. J lost 4 bases, V lost 5 bases, and 4 bases had no gene match. Per germline, CDR1 MNHNS and CDR2 SASEGT. The CDR3 is 14 amino acids. Here the CDR3 reads CASSSGGSYNEQFF. The CDR3 DNA sequence: TGTGCCAGCAGTTCGGGGGGGTCATACAATGAGCAGTTCTTC.

This clonotype was seen more than once but under ten times. This rearrangement joins TRBV2 to TRBJ1-1; 7 bases align to TRBD1. The CDR3 runs 14 residues. The V segment lost 4 bases and the J segment 2 bases; nucleotides outside the gene matches: 4. Germline CDR1 reads SNHLY; CDR2 reads FYNNEI. CDR3 amino acids: CASSGDRINTEAFF. CDR3 in DNA: TGTGCCAGCAGTGGGGACAGAATCAACACTGAAGCTTTCTTT. Based on the CDR3 plus reference TRBV2 and TRBJ1-1, the full variable domain is EPEVTQTPSHQVTQMGQEVILRCVPISNHLYFYWYRQILGQKVEFLVSFYNNEISEKSEIFDDQFSVERPDGSNFTLKIRSTKLEDSAMYFCASSGDRINTEAFFGQGTRLTVV.

With regard to this clonotype: A much larger clone lies a single base off, so this may be a read error. CDR3 nucleotides: TGTGCCAGCAGTCACCTAAGCGGGAGGGCCGGTGAGACCCAGTACTTC. Amino acids: CASSHLSGRAGETQYF. The rearrangement links TRBV6-6 to TRBJ2-5; 10 bases are a match to TRBD2. The ends lost 5 bases at V and 5 bases at J; junction bases unmatched: 11. Germline loops: CDR1 MNHNY, CDR2 SVGAGI (reference sequence). CDR3 size: 16 residues.

Concerning this clonotype itself: Since a much larger clone is just one base distant, this may be a read error. V and J are TRBV6-6 and TRBJ2-3; 7 positions match TRBD2. Trimming took 5 bases from V and 0 from J; bases not matched to a gene: 5. The CDR3 extends over 15 amino acids. CDR1 MNHNY and CDR2 SVGAGI come from the germline V gene (reference sequence). The CDR3 nucleotides read TGTGCCAGCAGTGCACTAGCGTTTAGCACAGATACGCAGTATTTT. This gives the protein CASSALAFSTDTQYF.

This clonotype has ten or more counts. The genes are TRBV30 and TRBJ2-1; no clear D. V lost 1 base and J 4 bases, leaving 5 bases between the germline ends. The CDR3 sequence is 12 residues long. Germline lookup yields CDR1 GTSNPN and CDR2 SVGIG (reference sequence). The CDR3 coding sequence is TGTGCCTGGAGTGAAGGGTACAATGAGCAGTTCTTC. It yields the protein CAWSEGYNEQFF.

V usage is TRBV7-2 and J usage is TRBJ2-5, with 10 bases identical to TRBD2. The CDR3 sequence is 17 residues long. From germline, CDR1 is SGHTA and CDR2 FQGNSA. V dropped 1 base and J dropped 3; count of bases not matched to a gene: 8. The CDR3 loop reads CASSLGPSGGAEETQYF. CDR3 in DNA: TGTGCCAGCAGCTTAGGCCCCAGCGGGGGGGCCGAAGAGACCCAGTACTTC.

With regard to this clonotype: A read error may explain this, as a much larger clone is one base away. V gene TRBV5-1 combines with J gene TRBJ1-2, with TRBD1 identical over 7 bases. Germline CDR1 is SGHRS and CDR2 is YFSETQ. Losses at the gene ends were 2 bases for V and 7 bases for J; bases not matched to a gene: 11. The CDR3 sequence is 15 residues long. In DNA, the CDR3 is TGCGCCAGCAGCTTCGTTGACCGGGACAGCGGTGGCTACACCTTC. Amino acid sequence: CASSFVDRDSGGYTF.

The chain links TRBV2 to TRBJ2-7, with 10 bases lining up with TRBD1. After removal of 5 bases from V and 4 bases from J, the junction contained 14 bases not matched to a gene. This CDR3 has 17 residues. Germline V gene sequence: CDR1 SNHLY, CDR2 FYNNEI. CDR3 protein: CASSYPPGTGVRYEQYF. The CDR3 DNA is TGTGCCAGCAGTTACCCACCCGGGACAGGGGTTCGATACGAGCAGTACTTC.

This clonotype was seen ten or more times. The chain uses TRBV11-2 and TRBJ2-3, with a tentative D call TRBD2 (6 bases). Looked up from germline, CDR1 is SGHAT and CDR2 is FQNNGV. This CDR3 is built from 13 residues. Trimming pared 4 bases from V and 6 bases from J, leaving 11 bases between. In DNA form, the CDR3 reads TGTGCCAGCAGCTATACTAGCTCTGATACGCAGTATTTT. Amino acids: CASSYTSSDTQYF. The variable domain in full, with the rest retrieved from reference TRBV11-2 and TRBJ2-3, is EAGVAQSPRYKIIEKRQSVAFWCNPISGHATLYWYQQILGQGPKLLIQFQNNGVVDDSQLPKDRFSAERLKGVDSTLKIQPAKLEDSAVYLCASSYTSSDTQYFGPGTRLTVL.

This clonotype was observed many times. The genes are TRBV9 and TRBJ2-3, with 16 bases that match TRBD2. CDR3 length equals 17 residues. With V trimmed by 4 bases and J by 4 bases, 6 bases remained unmatched. The germline CDR1 and CDR2 sequences are SGDLS and YYNGEE. CDR3 nucleotides: TGTGCCAGCAGCTTGGGGACTAGCGGGGGGGTCCCAGATACGCAGTATTTT. Protein: CASSLGTSGGVPDTQYF.